This T cell receptor (beta chain) was sequenced in a study of identical twins. The CDR3 length is 14 residues. The germline CDR1 and CDR2 sequences are MGHDK and SYGVNS. This clonotype occurred once. Its target is not known. This may be a read error: a much more frequent sequence differs by one nucleotide. The study's findings and limits: One should note that invariant MAIT and iNKT cells could partly confound zero-insertion analyses.

A single record per CDR3 protein comes from TCRdb applying MiXCR to the 5' RACE reads. The sample holds about 220,000 distinct CDR3 sequences, less than 9.5% seen once. The donor group consisted entirely of healthy Caucasians. This sequence was found in a woman younger than 30 in good health. Material for sequencing was memory (CD45RO+) T cells sorted from blood. The V and J genes are TRBV25-1 and TRBJ2-1; 9 nucleotides align to TRBD1. Here the CDR3 reads CASGPGQGLNEEFF. The CDR3, as DNA: TGTGCCAGTGGACCGGGACAGGGATTGAATGAGGAGTTCTTC.